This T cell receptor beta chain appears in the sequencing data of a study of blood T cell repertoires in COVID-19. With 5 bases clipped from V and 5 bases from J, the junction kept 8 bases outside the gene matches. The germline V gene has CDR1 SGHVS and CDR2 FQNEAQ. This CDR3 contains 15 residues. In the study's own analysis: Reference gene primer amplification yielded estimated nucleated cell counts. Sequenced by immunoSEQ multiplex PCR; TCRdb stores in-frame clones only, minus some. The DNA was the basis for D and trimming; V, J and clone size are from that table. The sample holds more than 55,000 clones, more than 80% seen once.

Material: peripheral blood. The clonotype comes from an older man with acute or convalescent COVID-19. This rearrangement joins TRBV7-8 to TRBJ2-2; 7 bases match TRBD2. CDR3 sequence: CASSPRGEFTGELFF. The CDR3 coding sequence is TGTGCCAGCAGCCCTCGGGGGGAATTTACCGGGGAGCTGTTTTTT.